The source of this T cell receptor (beta chain) is a study of tumor-infiltrating lymphocytes in primary liver carcinoma (dated by TCRdb to 2017 to 2019). With regard to the full study: Of the five patients (three men and two women, aged 30 to 69 years), four had hepatocellular carcinoma and one had combined HCC and intrahepatic cholangiocarcinoma. Roughly 3.5 to 8 million productive TCRbeta reads were obtained per sample, and no significant difference in read depth was found between tissue types. TCRbeta repertoire sequencing covered 35 specimens from 5 patients: approximately 25 tumor regions, 5 adjacent noncancerous liver tissues and 5 peripheral blood samples. Tumors of the five patients were stage T1-T3 N0M0 with maximum diameters of roughly 4 to 10 cm. The study combined TCRbeta repertoire sequencing, expression microarrays and whole-exome sequencing across five regions of each liver tumor, with adjacent normal tissue and blood. To link TCRbeta repertoire diversity to the local molecular phenotype, the approximately 23 tumor region samples were profiled with Agilent mRNA microarrays. Technical replicate repertoires showed high reproducibility, with mean shared-clone rates roughly 0.88 and correlation coefficients above 0.98.

Without any cell sorting, total RNA and DNA were extracted together from around 18-30 mg of bulk tissue using the AllPrep DNA/RNA mini kit. Between late 2015 and March 2016, a handful of patients in China with histopathologically diagnosed primary liver carcinoma had surgical resection. Patients had chronic HBV infection and were treatment-naive at sampling. Five spatially separated regions were sampled from each tumor: the superior, inferior, left-lateral and right-lateral poles, plus the tumor centre. Histology showed that every tumor sample contained more than 85% viable tumor cells. Pieces of fresh tumor and adjacent tissue were cut in half, with one half kept in RNAlater at -80 degrees C and the other half sent for histology. About this clonotype itself: This receptor's antigen is unknown. No base quality values were provided; no much bigger clone lies one nucleotide off.

The study at large found these results: Pairs of tumor regions showed greater repertoire overlap (mean around 35%) than tumor-adjacent pairs (approximately 17%) or tumor-blood pairs (around 15%), which is consistent with antigen-driven expansion. Just about 7.5-25% of top clones turned up in all five regions of a tumor, which suggests spatial heterogeneity among tumor-infiltrating T cells. Because sequencing covered only the TCR beta chain and unpaired alpha chains were not captured, true repertoire diversity is likely underestimated. Comparison of CD4+ and CD8+ T cell repertoires was precluded by the use of bulk unsorted samples. A significantly larger repertoire fraction was made up by the top 250 clones in tumors than in blood (p = 0.039). Only a few patients were included in the study, and the authors note that the findings should be validated in a larger study.

TCRbeta-specific cDNA was reverse-transcribed from 500 ng total RNA using a constant-region primer and ProtoScript II reverse transcriptase. Construction of the TCRbeta libraries relied on three nested rounds of multiplex PCR, following a slightly modified ARM-PCR procedure. Each of the first two PCR rounds ran for about 11 cycles using multiplex TRBV1-TRBV30 forward primers together with a Cbeta reverse primer. A final 25-cycle PCR with Deep VentR polymerase added sample barcodes and Illumina adapters. Before sequencing, amplicons of 200-500 bp were gel-purified using a QIAquick gel extraction kit. TCRbeta amplicons were sequenced on an Illumina HiSeq 2500 with 250-bp paired-end reads. The authors' pipeline ran thus. Quality trimming of reads was performed with Trimmomatic v0.33, and paired reads were merged with FLASH v1.2.11 so that full CDR3 sequences could be recovered. V, D and J germline segments were assigned to the rearranged TCRbeta sequences using MiGEC v1.2.1b. Clonotype statistics, along with Shannon-Wiener diversity indices, were calculated using VDJtools v1.0.0. To cut down on sampling bias, every analysis after diversity analysis relied on just the 250 most abundant clonotypes from each sample. In-frame beta chains were kept once TCRdb had trimmed the public reads at Q25 with fastp and called clones with MiXCR. Rows merge per CDR3 protein into single entries with the most common DNA and genes. The V and J calls shown here were made by TCRdb, not taken from the authors' results. The sample data list 45,000 to 55,000 distinct CDR3 sequences, and over 65% of these were observed just once. The ten largest account for around 23% of the sample.

Reading from cysteine to phenylalanine, the CDR3 counts 15 amino acids. Only CDR3 DNA is held: 45 bases, read in frame from base 1. V drops 2 bases and J drops 0 bases, leaving 12 bases in between. CDR1 GTSNPN and CDR2 SVGIG were looked up in the germline V gene (reference sequence). Sequencing was carried out using liver tumor tissue from sampling region 2. Read against the paper, the sample's cell subset or site label means: tumor region T2, inferior pole. Rearrangement joined TRBV30 to TRBJ2-3; the D gene remains uncertain. This TCR was recovered from a man in his forties with primary liver carcinoma and hepatitis B virus infection. The bases are TGTGCCTGGAGTTTAATGTTACCTAGCACAGATACGCAGTATTTT. This codes for CAWSLMLPSTDTQYF.